This T cell receptor (beta chain) was sequenced during a study of cytomegalovirus exposure and HLA in healthy donors. There are a few counts of this clone. Its matching antigen is unknown. Whole-study findings and limits: A prior analysis recorded that most TCR beta V segments were productive about 90% or about 30% of the time. Sequencing artifact likely explains a cluster of highly shared sequence variants. When presence/absence was analysed, sequencing depth was taken to be roughly uniform across donors. In vitro, a few CMV-associated chains proved specific for CMV antigens.

It was with 60 Vbeta and 13 Jbeta primers that the PCR ran. TCRdb keeps only in-frame clones here, not all; method: immunoSEQ multiplex PCR. The data hold under 200,000 clones, with around 85% observed a single time. Specimen: PBMCs. The receptor comes from a human donor in good health.

DNA for the CDR3: TGTGCCAGCAGCAACCCGGGACTAACCGGCGGGGAGCTGTTTTTT. Its protein product is CASSNPGLTGGELFF. V gene TRBV5-4 combines with J gene TRBJ2-2; 7 bases are a match to TRBD2. V lost 4 bases and J lost 7; bases outside the gene matches: 10. The V gene's germline CDR1 is SGHNT and CDR2 YYREEE (reference sequence). This CDR3 is 15 amino acids long.